Given below is one T cell receptor (beta chain) in context. Trimming took 4 bases from V and 7 from J, leaving 11 bases between them. The CDR3 runs to 12 residues. Germline V gene lookup returns CDR1 SQVTM and CDR2 ANQGSEA. The data originate from a study of T-cell reconstitution after alpha-beta-depleted transplantation in children. Unique molecular identifiers were incorporated during preparation of the TCRbeta library. MiXCR, applied by TCRdb to the PCR reads, yields one record per CDR3 protein. The data hold almost 400,000 distinct CDR3 sequences, with roughly 22% observed a single time. The TCR originated in a human donor who donated a stem cell graft to a child with acute myeloid leukemia. The V gene is TRBV29-1, the J gene TRBJ2-1; D is unclear. Sample: PBMCs from the stem cell graft donor, taken from the stem cell graft. CDR3: CSVGWKGNEQFF. CDR3 nucleotide sequence: TGCAGCGTTGGATGGAAGGGAAATGAGCAGTTCTTC.